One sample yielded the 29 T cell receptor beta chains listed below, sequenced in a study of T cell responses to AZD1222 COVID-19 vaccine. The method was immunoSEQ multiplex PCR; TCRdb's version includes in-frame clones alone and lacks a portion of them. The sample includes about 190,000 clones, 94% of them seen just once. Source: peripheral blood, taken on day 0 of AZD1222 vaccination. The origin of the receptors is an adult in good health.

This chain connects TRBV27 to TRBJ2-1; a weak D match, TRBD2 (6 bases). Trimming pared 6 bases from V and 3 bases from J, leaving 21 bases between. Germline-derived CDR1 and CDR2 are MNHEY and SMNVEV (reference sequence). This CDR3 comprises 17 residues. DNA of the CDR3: TGTGCCAGCAGCCGACTTAGCGGCGGCACCGTCTACAATGAGCAGTTCTTC. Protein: CASSRLSGGTVYNEQFF.

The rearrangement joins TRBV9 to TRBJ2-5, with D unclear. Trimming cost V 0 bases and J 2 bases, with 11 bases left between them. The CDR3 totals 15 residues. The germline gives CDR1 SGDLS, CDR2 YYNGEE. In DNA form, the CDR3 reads TGTGCCAGCAGCGTAGCAGCCAACGCTCAAGAGACCCAGTACTTC. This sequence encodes CASSVAANAQETQYF.

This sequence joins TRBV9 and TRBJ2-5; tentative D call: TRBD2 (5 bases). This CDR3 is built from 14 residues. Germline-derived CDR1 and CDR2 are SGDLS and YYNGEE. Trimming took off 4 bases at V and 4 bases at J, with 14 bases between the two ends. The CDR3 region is CASSSGGSRETQYF. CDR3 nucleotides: TGTGCCAGCAGCTCCGGTGGGAGCCGAGAGACCCAGTACTTC.

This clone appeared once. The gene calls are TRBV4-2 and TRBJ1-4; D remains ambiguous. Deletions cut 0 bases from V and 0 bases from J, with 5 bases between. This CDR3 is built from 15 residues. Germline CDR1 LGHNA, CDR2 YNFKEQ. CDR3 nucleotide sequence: TGTGCCAGCAGCCAAGATGGGTCAACTAATGAAAAACTGTTTTTT. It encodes CASSQDGSTNEKLFF.

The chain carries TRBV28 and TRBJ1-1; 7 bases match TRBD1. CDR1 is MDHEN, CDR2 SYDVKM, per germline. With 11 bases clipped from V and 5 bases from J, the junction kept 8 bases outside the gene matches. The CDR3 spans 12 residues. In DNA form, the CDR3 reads TGTGCCGGGAAGACAGGGAAGACTGAAGCTTTCTTT. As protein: CAGKTGKTEAFF.

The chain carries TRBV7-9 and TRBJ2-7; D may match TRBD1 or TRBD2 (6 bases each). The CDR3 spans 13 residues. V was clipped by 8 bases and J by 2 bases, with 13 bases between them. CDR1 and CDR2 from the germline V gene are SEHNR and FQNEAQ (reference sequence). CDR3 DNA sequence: TGTGCCAGCTACGGGGGCCCGACCTACGAGCAGTACTTC. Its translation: CASYGGPTYEQYF.

This chain's CDR3 is CASQTGTGNGYTF. The CDR3 DNA sequence: TGTGCCAGCCAGACCGGGACAGGGAATGGCTACACCTTC. This rearrangement joins TRBV9 to TRBJ1-2, with 9 bases that match TRBD1. V lost 7 bases to trimming and J lost 6 bases; unmatched junction nucleotides: 7. The CDR3 totals 13 residues. From germline, CDR1 is SGDLS and CDR2 YYNGEE.

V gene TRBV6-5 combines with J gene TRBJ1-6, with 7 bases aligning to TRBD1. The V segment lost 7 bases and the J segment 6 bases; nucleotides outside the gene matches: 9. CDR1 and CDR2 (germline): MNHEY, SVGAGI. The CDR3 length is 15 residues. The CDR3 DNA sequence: TGTGCCAGCATTGTCCACAGGGGTACTAATTCACCCCTCCACTTT. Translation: CASIVHRGTNSPLHF.

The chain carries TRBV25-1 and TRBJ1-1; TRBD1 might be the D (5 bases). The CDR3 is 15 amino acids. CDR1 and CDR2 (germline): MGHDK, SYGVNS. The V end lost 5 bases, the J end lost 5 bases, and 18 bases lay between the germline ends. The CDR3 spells CASSPQGWVGTEAFF. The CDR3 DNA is TGTGCCAGCAGTCCTCAGGGTTGGGTCGGGACTGAAGCTTTCTTT.

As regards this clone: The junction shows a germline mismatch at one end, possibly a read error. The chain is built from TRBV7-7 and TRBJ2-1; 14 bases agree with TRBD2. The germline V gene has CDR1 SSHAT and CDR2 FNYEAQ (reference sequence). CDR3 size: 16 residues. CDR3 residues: CASSLGLAGGYNEQFF. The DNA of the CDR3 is TGTGCTAGCAGCTTAGGACTAGCGGGGGGATACAATGAGCAGTTCTTC.

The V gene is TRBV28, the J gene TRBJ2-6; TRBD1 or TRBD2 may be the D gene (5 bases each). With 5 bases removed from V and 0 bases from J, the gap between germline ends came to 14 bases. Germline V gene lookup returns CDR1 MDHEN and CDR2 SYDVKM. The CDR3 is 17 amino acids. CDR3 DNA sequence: TGTGCCAGCAGTACCTCGGGGCGAAACTCTGGGGCCAACGTCCTGACTTTC. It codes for CASSTSGRNSGANVLTF.

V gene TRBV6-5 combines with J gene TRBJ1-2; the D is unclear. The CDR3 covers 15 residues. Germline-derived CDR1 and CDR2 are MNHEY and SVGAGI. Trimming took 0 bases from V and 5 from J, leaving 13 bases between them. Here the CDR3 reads CASSYSRGDEYGYTF. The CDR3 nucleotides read TGTGCCAGCAGTTACTCTCGCGGGGATGAATATGGCTACACCTTC.

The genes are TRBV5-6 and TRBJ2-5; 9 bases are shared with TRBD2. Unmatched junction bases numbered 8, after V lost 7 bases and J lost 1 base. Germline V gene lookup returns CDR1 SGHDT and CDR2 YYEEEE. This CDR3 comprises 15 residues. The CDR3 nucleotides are TGTGCCAGCGCGGGGGCTAGCGGGATCCAAGAGACCCAGTACTTC. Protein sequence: CASAGASGIQETQYF.

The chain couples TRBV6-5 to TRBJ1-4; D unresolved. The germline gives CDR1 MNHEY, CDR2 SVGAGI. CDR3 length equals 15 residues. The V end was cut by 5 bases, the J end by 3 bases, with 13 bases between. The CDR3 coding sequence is TGTGCCAGCAGTACGGTTAGGACTTCTAATGAAAAACTGTTTTTT. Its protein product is CASSTVRTSNEKLFF.

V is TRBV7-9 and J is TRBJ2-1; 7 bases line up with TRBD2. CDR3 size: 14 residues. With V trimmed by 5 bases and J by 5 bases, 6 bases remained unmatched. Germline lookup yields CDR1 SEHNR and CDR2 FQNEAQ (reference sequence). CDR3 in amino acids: CASSLSGLDNEQFF. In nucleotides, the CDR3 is TGTGCCAGCAGCCTTAGCGGGTTGGACAATGAGCAGTTCTTC.

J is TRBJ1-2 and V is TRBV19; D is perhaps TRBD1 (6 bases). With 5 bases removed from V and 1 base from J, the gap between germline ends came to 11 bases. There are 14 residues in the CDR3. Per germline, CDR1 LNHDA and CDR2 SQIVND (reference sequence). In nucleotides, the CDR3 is TGTGCCAGTAGTTCCAGGACAGTTAACTATGGCTACACCTTC. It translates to CASSSRTVNYGYTF.

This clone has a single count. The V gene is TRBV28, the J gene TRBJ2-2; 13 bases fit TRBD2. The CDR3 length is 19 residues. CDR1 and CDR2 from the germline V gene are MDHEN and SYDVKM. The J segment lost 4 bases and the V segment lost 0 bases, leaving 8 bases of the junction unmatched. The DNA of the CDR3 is TGTGCCAGCAGTTTATGGGGGACTAGCGGGAATCGGGGCACCGGGGAGCTGTTTTTT. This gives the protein CASSLWGTSGNRGTGELFF.

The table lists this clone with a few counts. CDR3: CSASTGGMIEAQYF. The CDR3 nucleotides are TGCAGTGCTAGTACAGGGGGTATGATCGAGGCCCAGTACTTC. The chain links TRBV20-1 to TRBJ2-5; the match to TRBD1 covers 8 bases. The CDR3 runs 14 residues. Germline V CDR1 and CDR2: DFQATT, SNEGSKA (reference sequence). V shed 3 bases, J shed 9 bases, and the junction held 12 bases outside the gene matches.

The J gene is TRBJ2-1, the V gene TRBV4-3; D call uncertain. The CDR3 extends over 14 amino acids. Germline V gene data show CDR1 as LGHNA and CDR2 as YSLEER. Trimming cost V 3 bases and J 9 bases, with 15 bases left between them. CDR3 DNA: TGCGCCAGCAGCCACGAAACAAGCGTGGGTGAGCAGTTCTTC. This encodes CASSHETSVGEQFF.

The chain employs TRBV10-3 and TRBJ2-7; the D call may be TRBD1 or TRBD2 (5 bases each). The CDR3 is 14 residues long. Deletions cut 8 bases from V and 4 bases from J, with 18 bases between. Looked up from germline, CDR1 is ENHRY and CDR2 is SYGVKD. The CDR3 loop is CAIQGEDKVYEQYF. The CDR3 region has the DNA TGTGCCATCCAGGGAGAGGACAAGGTTTACGAGCAGTACTTC.

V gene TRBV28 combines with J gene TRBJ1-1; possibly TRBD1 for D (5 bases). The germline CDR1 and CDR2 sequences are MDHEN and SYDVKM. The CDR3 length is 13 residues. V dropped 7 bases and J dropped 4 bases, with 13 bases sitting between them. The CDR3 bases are TGTGCCAGCACCCGGACGAGGGGCACTGAAGCTTTCTTT. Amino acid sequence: CASTRTRGTEAFF.

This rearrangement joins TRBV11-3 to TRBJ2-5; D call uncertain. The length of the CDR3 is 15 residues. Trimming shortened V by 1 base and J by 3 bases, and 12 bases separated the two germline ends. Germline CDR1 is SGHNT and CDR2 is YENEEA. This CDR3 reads CASSLGAQREETQYF. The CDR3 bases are TGTGCCAGCAGCTTAGGGGCACAGAGAGAAGAGACCCAGTACTTC.

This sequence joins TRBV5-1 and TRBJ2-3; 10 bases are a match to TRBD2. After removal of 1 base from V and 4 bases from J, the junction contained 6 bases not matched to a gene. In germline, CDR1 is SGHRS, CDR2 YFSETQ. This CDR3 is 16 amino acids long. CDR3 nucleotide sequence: TGCGCCAGCAGCTTGTTATCAGCGGGAGGGTCAGATACGCAGTATTTT. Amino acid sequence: CASSLLSAGGSDTQYF.

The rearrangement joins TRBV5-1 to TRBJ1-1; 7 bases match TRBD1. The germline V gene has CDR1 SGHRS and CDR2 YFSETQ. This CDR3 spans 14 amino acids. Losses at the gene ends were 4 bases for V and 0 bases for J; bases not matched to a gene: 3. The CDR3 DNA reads TGCGCCAGCAGCGGGGACAGACTGAACACTGAAGCTTTCTTT. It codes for CASSGDRLNTEAFF.

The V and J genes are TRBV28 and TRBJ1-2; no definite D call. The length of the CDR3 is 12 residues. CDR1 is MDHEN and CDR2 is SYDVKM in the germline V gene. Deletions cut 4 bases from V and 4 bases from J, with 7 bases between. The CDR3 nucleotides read TGTGCCAGCAGTTACCGCCTCTATGGCTACACCTTC. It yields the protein CASSYRLYGYTF.

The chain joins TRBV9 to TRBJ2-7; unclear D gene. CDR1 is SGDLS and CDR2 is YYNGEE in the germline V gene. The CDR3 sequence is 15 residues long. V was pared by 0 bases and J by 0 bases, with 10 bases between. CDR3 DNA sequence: TGTGCCAGCAGCGTAGCGGTGGGAAGCTCCTACGAGCAGTACTTC. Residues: CASSVAVGSSYEQYF.

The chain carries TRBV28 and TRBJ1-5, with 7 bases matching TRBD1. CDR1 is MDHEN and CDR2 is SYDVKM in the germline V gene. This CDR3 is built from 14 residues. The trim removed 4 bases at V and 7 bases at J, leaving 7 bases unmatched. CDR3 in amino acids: CASSSRDRLQPQHF. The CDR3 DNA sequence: TGTGCCAGCAGTTCCCGGGACAGATTACAGCCCCAGCATTTT.

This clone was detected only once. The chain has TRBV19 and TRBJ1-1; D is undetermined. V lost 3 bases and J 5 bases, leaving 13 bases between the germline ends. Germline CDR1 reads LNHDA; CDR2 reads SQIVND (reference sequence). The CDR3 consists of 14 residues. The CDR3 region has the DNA TGTGCCAGTAGTATTCTCAGGACCTCAACTGAAGCTTTCTTT. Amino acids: CASSILRTSTEAFF.

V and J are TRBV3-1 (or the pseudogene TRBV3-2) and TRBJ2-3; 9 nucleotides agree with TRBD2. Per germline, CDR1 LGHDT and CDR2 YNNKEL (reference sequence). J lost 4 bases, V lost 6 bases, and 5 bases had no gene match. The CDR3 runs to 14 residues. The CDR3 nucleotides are TGTGCCAGCAGTCCGGGACTAGCTGCAGATACGCAGTATTTT. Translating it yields CASSPGLAADTQYF.